The clone carrying this T cell receptor beta chain has more than one count but fewer than ten. Its antigen is unknown. The CDR3 contains 13 residues. CDR1 SGHNT and CDR2 YYREEE come from the germline V gene (reference sequence). The V end was cut by 2 bases, the J end by 4 bases, with 7 bases between. The data originate from a study of beta chain features in type 1 diabetes. Study-level background: Age and gender were similar between patients and healthy donors, as were cell yields. Overall study results and limits: Across patients, naive, central memory and Treg TCRB repertoires exhibited apparently greater similarity than was observed across healthy donors. Whether HLA type affects TCRB rearrangement stayed undetermined in the present work. All four CD4+ subsets from Type 1 diabetes patients carried moderately but significantly shorter TCRB CDR3s.

Expressed TCRB transcripts were sequenced after all isolated RNA was converted to cDNA. Some clones are missing from TCRdb's copy, which holds only in-frame ones; the method was immunoSEQ multiplex PCR. The sample includes about 710,000 clones, over 13% of them seen just once. The receptor comes from a man younger than 30 with type 1 diabetes. The chain combines TRBV5-4 with TRBJ2-1; unclear D gene. Sequenced input: naive CD4+ T cells from blood. The CDR3 sequence is CASSFSTYNEQFF. In nucleotides, the CDR3 is TGTGCCAGCAGCTTCAGCACATACAATGAGCAGTTCTTC.